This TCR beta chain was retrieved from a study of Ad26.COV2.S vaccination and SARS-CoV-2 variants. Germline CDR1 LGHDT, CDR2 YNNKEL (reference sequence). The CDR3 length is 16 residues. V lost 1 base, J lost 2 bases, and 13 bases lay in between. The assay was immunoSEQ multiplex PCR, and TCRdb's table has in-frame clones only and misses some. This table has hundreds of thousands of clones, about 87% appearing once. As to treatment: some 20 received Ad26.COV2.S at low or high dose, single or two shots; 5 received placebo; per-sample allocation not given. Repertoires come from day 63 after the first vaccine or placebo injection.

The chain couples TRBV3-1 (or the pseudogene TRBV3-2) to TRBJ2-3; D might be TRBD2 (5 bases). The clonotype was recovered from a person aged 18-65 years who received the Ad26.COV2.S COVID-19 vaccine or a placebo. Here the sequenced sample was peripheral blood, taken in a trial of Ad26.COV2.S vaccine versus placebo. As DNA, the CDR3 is TGTGCCAGCAGCCAAGTCGGGGTCGCGTTCACAGATACGCAGTATTTT. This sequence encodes CASSQVGVAFTDTQYF.